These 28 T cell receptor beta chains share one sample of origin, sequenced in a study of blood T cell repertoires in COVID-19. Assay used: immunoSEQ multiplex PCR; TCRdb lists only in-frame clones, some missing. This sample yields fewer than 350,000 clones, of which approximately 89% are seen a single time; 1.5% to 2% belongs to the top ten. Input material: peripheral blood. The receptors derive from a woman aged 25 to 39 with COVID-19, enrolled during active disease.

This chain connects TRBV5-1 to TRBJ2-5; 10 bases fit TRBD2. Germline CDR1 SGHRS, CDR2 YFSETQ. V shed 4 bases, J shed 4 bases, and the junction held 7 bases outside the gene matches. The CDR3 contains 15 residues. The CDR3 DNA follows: TGCGCCAGCAGCGCCACAGCGGGGGGGCTAGAGACCCAGTACTTC. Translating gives CASSATAGGLETQYF.

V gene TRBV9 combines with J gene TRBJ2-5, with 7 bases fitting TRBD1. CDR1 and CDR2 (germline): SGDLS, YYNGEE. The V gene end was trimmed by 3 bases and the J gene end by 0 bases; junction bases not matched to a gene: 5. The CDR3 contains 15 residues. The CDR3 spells CASSAGQANQETQYF. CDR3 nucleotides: TGTGCCAGCAGCGCCGGACAGGCCAACCAAGAGACCCAGTACTTC.

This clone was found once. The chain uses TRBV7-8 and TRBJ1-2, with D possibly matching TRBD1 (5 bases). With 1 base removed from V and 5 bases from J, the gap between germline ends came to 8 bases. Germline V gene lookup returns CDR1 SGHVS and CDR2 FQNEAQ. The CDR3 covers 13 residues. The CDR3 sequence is CASSLVRGYGYTF. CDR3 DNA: TGTGCCAGCAGCTTAGTGCGGGGGTATGGCTACACCTTC.

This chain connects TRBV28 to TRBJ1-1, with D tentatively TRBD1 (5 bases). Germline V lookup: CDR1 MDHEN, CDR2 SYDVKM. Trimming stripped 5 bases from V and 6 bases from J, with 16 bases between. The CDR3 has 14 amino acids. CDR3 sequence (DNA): TGTGCCAGCAGTCGTACCAGGGTTGACGCTGAAGCTTTCTTT. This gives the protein CASSRTRVDAEAFF. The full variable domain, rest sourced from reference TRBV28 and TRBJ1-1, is DVKVTQSSRYLVKRTGEKVFLECVQDMDHENMFWYRQDPGLGLRLIYFSYDVKMKEKGDIPEGYSVSREKKERFSLILESASTNQTSMYLCASSRTRVDAEAFFGQGTRLTVV.

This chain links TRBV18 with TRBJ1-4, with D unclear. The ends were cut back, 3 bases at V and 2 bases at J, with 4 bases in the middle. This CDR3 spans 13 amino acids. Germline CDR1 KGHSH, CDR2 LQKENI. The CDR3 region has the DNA TGTGCCAGCTCACCCGGTACTAATGAAAAACTGTTTTTT. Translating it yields CASSPGTNEKLFF.

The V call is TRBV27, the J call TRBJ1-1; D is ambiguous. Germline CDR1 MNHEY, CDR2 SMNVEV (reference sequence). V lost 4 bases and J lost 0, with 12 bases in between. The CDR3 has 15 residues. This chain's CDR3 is CASSSNPGMNTEAFF. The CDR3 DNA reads TGTGCCAGCAGTTCCAATCCGGGGATGAACACTGAAGCTTTCTTT.

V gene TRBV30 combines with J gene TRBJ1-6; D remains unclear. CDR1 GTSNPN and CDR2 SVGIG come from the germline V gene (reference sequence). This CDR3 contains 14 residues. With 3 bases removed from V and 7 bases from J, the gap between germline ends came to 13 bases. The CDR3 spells CAWRLRDMNSPLHF. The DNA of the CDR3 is TGTGCCTGGAGATTGAGAGATATGAATTCACCCCTCCACTTT.

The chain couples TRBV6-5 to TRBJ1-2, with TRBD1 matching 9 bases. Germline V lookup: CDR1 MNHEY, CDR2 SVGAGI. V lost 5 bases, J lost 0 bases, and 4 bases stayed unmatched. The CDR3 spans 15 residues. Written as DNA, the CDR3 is TGTGCCAGCAGTCAGGACAGGGGAGCTAACTATGGCTACACCTTC. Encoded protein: CASSQDRGANYGYTF.

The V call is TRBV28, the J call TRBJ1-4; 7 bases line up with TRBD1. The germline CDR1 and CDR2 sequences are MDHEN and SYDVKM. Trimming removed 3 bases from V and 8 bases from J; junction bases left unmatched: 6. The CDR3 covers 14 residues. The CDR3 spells CASSLGRGREKLFF. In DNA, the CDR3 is TGTGCCAGCAGTTTGGGCAGGGGGAGGGAAAAACTGTTTTTT.

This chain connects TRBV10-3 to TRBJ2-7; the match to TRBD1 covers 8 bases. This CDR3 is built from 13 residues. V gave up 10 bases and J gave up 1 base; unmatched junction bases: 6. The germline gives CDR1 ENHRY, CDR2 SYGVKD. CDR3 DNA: TGTGCCACACTCAGGGGGCTATCCTACGAGCAGTACTTC. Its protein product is CATLRGLSYEQYF.

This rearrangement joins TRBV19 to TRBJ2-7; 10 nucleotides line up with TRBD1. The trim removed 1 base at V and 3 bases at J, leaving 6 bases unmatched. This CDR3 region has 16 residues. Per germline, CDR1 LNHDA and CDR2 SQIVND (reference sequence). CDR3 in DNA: TGTGCCAGTAGTATAGTAGGTGGGACAGGGGTCTACGAGCAGTACTTC. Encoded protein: CASSIVGGTGVYEQYF.

CDR3 sequence: CASSLRGGMSDTQYF. The CDR3 nucleotides are TGTGCCAGCAGCTTGCGGGGGGGCATGTCAGATACGCAGTATTTT. This rearrangement joins TRBV11-2 to TRBJ2-3; 9 nucleotides align to TRBD2. The CDR3 runs to 15 residues. J lost 4 bases, V lost 3 bases, and 5 bases had no gene match. The germline V gene encodes CDR1 SGHAT and CDR2 FQNNGV.

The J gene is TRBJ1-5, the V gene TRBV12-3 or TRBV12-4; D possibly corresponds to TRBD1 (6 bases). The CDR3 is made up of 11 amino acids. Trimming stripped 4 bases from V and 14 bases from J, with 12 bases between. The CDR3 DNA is TGTGCCAGCAGTTCTACAGGGAGTAAGCATTTT. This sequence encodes CASSSTGSKHF.

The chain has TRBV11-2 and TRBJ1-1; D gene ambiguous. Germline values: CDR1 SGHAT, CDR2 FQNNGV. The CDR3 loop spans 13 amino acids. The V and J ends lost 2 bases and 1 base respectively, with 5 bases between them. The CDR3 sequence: CASSLSENTEAFF. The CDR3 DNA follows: TGTGCCAGCAGCTTATCAGAGAACACTGAAGCTTTCTTT.

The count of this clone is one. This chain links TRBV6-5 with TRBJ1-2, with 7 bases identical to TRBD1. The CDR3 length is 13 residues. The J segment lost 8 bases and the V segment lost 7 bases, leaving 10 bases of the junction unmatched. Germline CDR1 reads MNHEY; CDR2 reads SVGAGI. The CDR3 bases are TGTGCCAGCACTCCGGGACAGTCGGTAGGCTACACCTTC. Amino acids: CASTPGQSVGYTF.

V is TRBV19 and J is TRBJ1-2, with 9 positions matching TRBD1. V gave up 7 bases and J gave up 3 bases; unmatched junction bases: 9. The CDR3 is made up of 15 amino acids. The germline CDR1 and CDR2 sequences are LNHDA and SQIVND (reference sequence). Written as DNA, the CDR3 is TGTGCCAGTAACGACAGGGGGGTATGGTACTATGGCTACACCTTC. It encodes CASNDRGVWYYGYTF.

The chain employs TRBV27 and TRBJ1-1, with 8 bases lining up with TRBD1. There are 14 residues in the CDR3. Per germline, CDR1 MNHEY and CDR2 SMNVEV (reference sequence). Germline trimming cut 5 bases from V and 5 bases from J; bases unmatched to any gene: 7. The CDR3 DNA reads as TGTGCCAGCAGTCCGGACAGGGCGGGGACTGAAGCTTTCTTT. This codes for CASSPDRAGTEAFF.

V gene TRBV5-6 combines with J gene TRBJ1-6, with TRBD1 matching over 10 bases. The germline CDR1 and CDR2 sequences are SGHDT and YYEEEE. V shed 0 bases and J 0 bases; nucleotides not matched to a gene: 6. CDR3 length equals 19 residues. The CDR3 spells CASSLDATGGFSYNSPLHF. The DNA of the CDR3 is TGTGCCAGCAGCTTGGACGCGACAGGGGGCTTCTCCTATAATTCACCCCTCCACTTT.

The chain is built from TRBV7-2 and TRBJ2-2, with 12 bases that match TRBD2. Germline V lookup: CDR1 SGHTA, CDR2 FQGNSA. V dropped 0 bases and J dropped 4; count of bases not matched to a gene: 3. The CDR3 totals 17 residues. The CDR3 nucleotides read TGTGCCAGCAGCTTAGCGCTAGCGGGGGGGCCCACCGGGGAGCTGTTTTTT. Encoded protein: CASSLALAGGPTGELFF.

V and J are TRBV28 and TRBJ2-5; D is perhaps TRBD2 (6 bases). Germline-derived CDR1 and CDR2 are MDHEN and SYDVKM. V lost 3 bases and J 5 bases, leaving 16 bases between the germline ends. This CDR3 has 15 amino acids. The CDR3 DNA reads TGTGCCAGCAGTTTGGAAGGGGCCGCGGGGGAGACCCAGTACTTC. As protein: CASSLEGAAGETQYF.

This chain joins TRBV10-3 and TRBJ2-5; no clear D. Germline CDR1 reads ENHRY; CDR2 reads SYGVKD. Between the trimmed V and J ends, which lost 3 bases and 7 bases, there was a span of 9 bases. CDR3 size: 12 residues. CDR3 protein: CAISETGRTQYF. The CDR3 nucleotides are TGTGCCATCAGTGAAACTGGTAGGACCCAGTACTTC.

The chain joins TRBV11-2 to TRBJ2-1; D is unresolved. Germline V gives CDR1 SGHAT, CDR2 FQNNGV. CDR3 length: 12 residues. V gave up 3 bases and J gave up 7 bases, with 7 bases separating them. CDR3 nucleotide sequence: TGTGCCAGCAGCTTTAGCCAAAATGAGCAGTTCTTC. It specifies CASSFSQNEQFF.

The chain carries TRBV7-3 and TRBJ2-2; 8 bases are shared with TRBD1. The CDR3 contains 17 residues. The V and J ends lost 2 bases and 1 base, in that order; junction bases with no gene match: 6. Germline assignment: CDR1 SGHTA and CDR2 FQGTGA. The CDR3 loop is CASSLGTTGENTGELFF. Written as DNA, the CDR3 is TGTGCCAGCAGCTTAGGCACGACAGGGGAGAACACCGGGGAGCTGTTTTTT.

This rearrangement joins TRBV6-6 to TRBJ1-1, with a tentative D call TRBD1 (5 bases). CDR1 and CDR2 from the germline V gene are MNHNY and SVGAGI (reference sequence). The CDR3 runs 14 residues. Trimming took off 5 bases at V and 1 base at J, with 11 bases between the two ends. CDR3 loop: CASSPQGGNTEAFF. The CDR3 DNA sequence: TGTGCCAGCAGTCCTCAGGGAGGGAACACTGAAGCTTTCTTT.

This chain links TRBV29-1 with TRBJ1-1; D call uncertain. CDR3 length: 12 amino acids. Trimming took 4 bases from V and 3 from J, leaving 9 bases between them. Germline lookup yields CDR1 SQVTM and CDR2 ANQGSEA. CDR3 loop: CSVVGVYTEAFF. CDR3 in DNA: TGCAGCGTTGTCGGGGTGTACACTGAAGCTTTCTTT.

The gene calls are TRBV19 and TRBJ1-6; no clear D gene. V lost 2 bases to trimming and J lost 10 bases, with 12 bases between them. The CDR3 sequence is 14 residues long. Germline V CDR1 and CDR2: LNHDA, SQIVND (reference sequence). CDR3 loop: CASSITDTPSPLHF. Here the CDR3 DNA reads TGTGCCAGTAGTATAACAGACACTCCATCACCCCTCCACTTT.

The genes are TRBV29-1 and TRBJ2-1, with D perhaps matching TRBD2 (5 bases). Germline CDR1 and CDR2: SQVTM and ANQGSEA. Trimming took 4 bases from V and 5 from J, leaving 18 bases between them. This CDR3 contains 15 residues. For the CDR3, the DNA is TGCAGCGTTGTATTGTCTAGCAGGTTGGACAATGAGCAGTTCTTC. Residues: CSVVLSSRLDNEQFF.

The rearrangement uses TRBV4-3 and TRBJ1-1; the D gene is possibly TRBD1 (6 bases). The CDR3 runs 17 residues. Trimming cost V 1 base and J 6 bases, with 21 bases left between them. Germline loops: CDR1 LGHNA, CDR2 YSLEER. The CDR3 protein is CASSQAPWTAQGSEAFF. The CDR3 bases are TGCGCCAGCAGCCAAGCGCCATGGACAGCCCAGGGTTCTGAAGCTTTCTTT.